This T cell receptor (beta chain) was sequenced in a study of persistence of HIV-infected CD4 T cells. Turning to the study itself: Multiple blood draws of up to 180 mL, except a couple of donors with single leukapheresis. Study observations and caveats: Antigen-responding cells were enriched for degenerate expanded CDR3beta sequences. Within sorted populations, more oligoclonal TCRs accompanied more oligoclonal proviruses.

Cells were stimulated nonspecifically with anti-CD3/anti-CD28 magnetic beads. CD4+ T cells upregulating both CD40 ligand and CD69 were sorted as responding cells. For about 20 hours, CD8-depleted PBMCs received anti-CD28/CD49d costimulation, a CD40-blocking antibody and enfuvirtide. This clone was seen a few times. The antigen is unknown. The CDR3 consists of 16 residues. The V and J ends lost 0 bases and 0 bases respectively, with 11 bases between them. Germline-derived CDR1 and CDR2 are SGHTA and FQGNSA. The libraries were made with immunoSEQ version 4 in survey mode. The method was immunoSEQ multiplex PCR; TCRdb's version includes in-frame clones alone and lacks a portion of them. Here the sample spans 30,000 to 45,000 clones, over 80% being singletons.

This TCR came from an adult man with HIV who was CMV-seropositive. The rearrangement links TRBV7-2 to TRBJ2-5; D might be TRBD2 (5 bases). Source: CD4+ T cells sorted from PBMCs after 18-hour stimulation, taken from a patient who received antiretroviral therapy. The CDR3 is CASSLAPGSYQETQYF. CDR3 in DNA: TGTGCCAGCAGCTTAGCCCCGGGATCGTACCAAGAGACCCAGTACTTC.